Listed here is a single T cell receptor beta chain. Its antigen is as yet unknown. This entry is derived from a study of CD8+ T cells in alopecia areata. Study-level information: A regimen of oral tofacitinib, 5 to 10 mg twice daily, was given to treated patients. Study findings and constraints: Clonality was higher in lesional than normal scalp, especially in alopecia totalis/universalis. Sequencing of scalp samples also includes resident alphabeta T cells from normal skin.

The V gene lost 0 bases and the J gene lost 7 bases, with 11 bases spanning the gap. The CDR3 contains 13 residues. Looked up from germline, CDR1 is SGHRS and CDR2 is YFSETQ. Extraction of RNA preceded its reverse transcription into cDNA, which served as the sequencing template. This table comes from immunoSEQ multiplex PCR, and its TCRdb copy is limited to in-frame clones, with some not included. The table has some 100,000 clones, 35% to 45% seen once; the top ten hold approximately 3%. Sequences were obtained from CD4+ T cells sorted from blood. The chain combines TRBV5-1 with TRBJ2-7; D is possibly TRBD1 (5 bases). The clonotype originates from a human donor with alopecia areata. The DNA for the CDR3 is TGCGCCAGCAGCTTGGAGAGCAGGGTGGAGCAGTACTTC. Amino acid sequence: CASSLESRVEQYF.